This TCR beta chain was sequenced for a study of blood T cells in healthy people across ages. Through a sample-barcoded 5' primer and a J-beta primer mix, a second PCR was run for 7 to 11 cycles. TCRdb independently ran MiXCR on the 5' RACE reads; one entry per CDR3 protein. The repertoire includes about 620,000 distinct CDR3 sequences, about 50% of them detected once, and around an eighth sits in the top ten. This clonotype occurred a few times. Per the germline V gene, CDR1 is MNHEY and CDR2 is SMNVEV (reference sequence). V was shortened by 6 bases and J by 12 bases, with 12 bases between the two germline ends. The CDR3 loop spans 11 amino acids.

The sequenced sample consisted of blood. This TCR came from a woman older than 75 in good health. This chain uses TRBV27 with TRBJ2-1; possibly TRBD2 for D (5 bases). CDR3 protein: CASRDWRWQFF. In DNA form, the CDR3 reads TGTGCCAGCAGGGACTGGAGATGGCAGTTCTTC.